This entry features one T cell receptor beta chain sequence. The antigen remains unidentified. This entry comes from a study of T cell responses to AZD1222 COVID-19 vaccine. The assay was immunoSEQ multiplex PCR, and TCRdb's table has in-frame clones only and misses some. This sample yields just under 20,000 clones, of which about four fifths are seen a single time; 15% to 20% belongs to the top ten. V dropped 4 bases and J dropped 6; count of bases not matched to a gene: 4. The CDR3 totals 14 residues. Looked up from germline, CDR1 is MGHRA and CDR2 is YSYEKL. Study-level results: Spike-spanning, vaccine-associated CD4 TCRs were dominant at 160-218 and 743-854.

The sample was peripheral blood, taken 28 days after the second AZD1222 dose. The chain carries TRBV4-1 and TRBJ2-7; 12 bases are shared with TRBD2. This TCR was sampled from an adult who received the AZD1222 COVID-19 vaccine. For the CDR3, the DNA is TGCGCCAGCAGCCCGACTAGCGGGAGTGTCGAGCAGTACTTC. This gives the protein CASSPTSGSVEQYF.